The 31 T cell receptor beta chains presented below share a single source sample, sequenced in a study of vaccination and CD4 T cells after COVID-19. What these receptors recognize is not known. Indicated treatment: approximately 11-day PBMC culture with coronavirus spike peptide pools or control peptides (ViraFEST assay). Cultured CD4+ T-cell DNA underwent Oncomine TCR Beta short-read sequencing. A single record per CDR3 protein comes from TCRdb applying MiXCR to the PCR reads. Among around 19,000 distinct CDR3 sequences, about two thirds were seen once, and the ten largest hold less than 7%. Sequenced input: CD4+ T cells from blood, cultured in vitro. The origin of the receptors is a human donor who had recovered from COVID-19.

V gene TRBV7-9 combines with J gene TRBJ2-7; D not resolved. CDR1 and CDR2 from the germline V gene are SEHNR and FQNEAQ (reference sequence). The CDR3 has 12 residues. Trimming removed 3 bases from V and 9 bases from J, with 12 bases in between. CDR3 bases: TGTGCCAGCAGCTTGGAGACCTCGGGGCAGTACTTC. Encoded protein: CASSLETSGQYF. Filled out from reference TRBV7-9 and TRBJ2-7, the complete variable domain reads DTGVSQNPRHKITKRGQNVTFRCDPISEHNRLYWYRQTLGQGPEFLTYFQNEAQLEKSRLLSDRFSAERPKGSFSTLEIQRTEQGDSAMYLCASSLETSGQYFGPGTRLTVT.

This clonotype has a handful of counts. V usage is TRBV20-1 and J usage is TRBJ1-1; a possible D gene is TRBD1 (6 bases). Trimming pared 0 bases from V and 4 bases from J, leaving 12 bases between. CDR1 and CDR2 (germline): DFQATT, SNEGSKA (reference sequence). This CDR3 is 14 amino acids long. The CDR3: CSARDRGGLTEAFF. The CDR3 DNA sequence: TGCAGTGCTAGAGATAGGGGGGGGCTCACTGAAGCTTTCTTT.

This chain links TRBV12-3 or TRBV12-4 with TRBJ1-1, with D possibly TRBD1 on 6 matching bases. The CDR3 covers 15 residues. The V end lost 6 bases, the J end lost 5 bases, and 19 bases lay between the germline ends. CDR3 coding DNA: TGTGCCAGCAGCTCGACCTCACAGGGTCGGACTGAAGCTTTCTTT. Encoded protein: CASSSTSQGRTEAFF.

The chain combines TRBV7-9 with TRBJ1-2; D perhaps matches TRBD1 (6 bases). Deletions cut 6 bases from V and 4 bases from J, with 15 bases between. The CDR3 is 14 residues long. The germline V gene has CDR1 SEHNR and CDR2 FQNEAQ (reference sequence). The CDR3 DNA reads as TGTGCCAGCAGACTAACAGGGACGGTCTATGGCTACACCTTC. Its translation: CASRLTGTVYGYTF.

This chain joins TRBV6-5 and TRBJ1-2; unclear D gene. This CDR3 is built from 15 residues. CDR1 MNHEY and CDR2 SVGAGI come from the germline V gene. With 0 bases removed from V and 8 bases from J, the gap between germline ends came to 16 bases. The CDR3 is CASSYSKGSREGYTF. DNA of the CDR3: TGTGCCAGCAGTTACTCGAAAGGGAGCCGAGAGGGCTACACCTTC.

This chain joins TRBV28 and TRBJ2-7, with 8 bases lining up with TRBD2. Germline V lookup: CDR1 MDHEN, CDR2 SYDVKM. This CDR3 contains 15 residues. V shed 4 bases and J 4 bases; nucleotides not matched to a gene: 9. The CDR3 here is CASSSYSGIRYEQYF. CDR3 DNA: TGTGCCAGCAGTTCCTATAGCGGGATTAGATACGAGCAGTACTTC.

This clonotype was observed a few times. This sequence joins TRBV20-1 and TRBJ1-6, with 9 bases aligning to TRBD1. The germline V gene has CDR1 DFQATT and CDR2 SNEGSKA (reference sequence). The trim removed 1 base at V and 8 bases at J, leaving 6 bases unmatched. This CDR3 comprises 15 residues. The CDR3 here is CSARAPGTGYSPLHF. CDR3 nucleotides: TGCAGTGCTAGAGCTCCCGGGACAGGGTATTCACCCCTCCACTTT.

This clonotype turned up a few times. CDR3 region: CASSWGDRMNTEAFF. The CDR3 bases are TGCGCCAGCAGCTGGGGGGACAGGATGAACACTGAAGCTTTCTTT. The J gene is TRBJ1-1, the V gene TRBV5-1; 8 bases fit TRBD1. Germline V gene data show CDR1 as SGHRS and CDR2 as YFSETQ. This CDR3 has 15 amino acids. The J segment lost 0 bases and the V segment lost 3 bases, leaving 4 bases of the junction unmatched.

CDR3 DNA sequence: TGCGCCAGCCGGGCTGGGGACACTGAAGCTTTCTTT. Translating it yields CASRAGDTEAFF. The chain combines TRBV10-2 with TRBJ1-1, with D hard to call. The CDR3 length is 12 residues. Trimming removed 8 bases from V and 3 bases from J, with 10 bases in between. Looked up from germline, CDR1 is WSHSY and CDR2 is SAAADI.

The chain uses TRBV7-2 and TRBJ1-1; no clear D. V was trimmed by 7 bases and J by 1 base, leaving 10 bases between them. The CDR3 has 13 amino acids. Germline-derived CDR1 and CDR2 are SGHTA and FQGNSA. The CDR3 nucleotides read TGTGCCAGCACAATAGGACCGAACACTGAAGCTTTCTTT. It is translated as CASTIGPNTEAFF.

The CDR3 loop reads CASSNRPRGNEQFF. CDR3 coding DNA: TGTGCCAGCAGCAACAGGCCCAGGGGGAATGAGCAGTTCTTC. The chain uses TRBV21-1 and TRBJ2-1; the D call TRBD1 from the table was never checked on the DNA. TRBV21-1 is labeled a pseudogene. The CDR3 covers 14 residues.

The V gene is TRBV6-2 or TRBV6-3, the J gene TRBJ1-2, with 7 nucleotides matching TRBD1. The V segment lost 5 bases and the J segment 4 bases; nucleotides outside the gene matches: 10. From germline, CDR1 is MNHEY and CDR2 SVGEGT. The CDR3 is 15 residues long. In DNA, the CDR3 is TGTGCCAGCAGTCCAAGACAGGGTATCGGCTATGGCTACACCTTC. This sequence encodes CASSPRQGIGYGYTF.

This chain links TRBV7-6 with TRBJ1-2; TRBD1 is a possible D gene (5 bases). The V end lost 2 bases, the J end lost 8 bases, and 15 bases lay between the germline ends. Germline V gene data show CDR1 as SGHVS and CDR2 as FNYEAQ. The CDR3 sequence is 14 residues long. CDR3 amino acids: CASSLSAAGRGYTF. For the CDR3, the DNA is TGTGCCAGCAGCTTATCCGCCGCAGGGAGGGGCTACACCTTC.

The rearrangement joins TRBV14 to TRBJ1-2, with 10 bases that match TRBD1. Unmatched junction bases numbered 9, after V lost 4 bases and J lost 4 bases. Germline values: CDR1 SGHDN, CDR2 FVKESK. This CDR3 spans 16 amino acids. The CDR3 is CASSLPGQGNLYGYTF. The CDR3 nucleotides read TGTGCCAGCAGCCTTCCGGGACAGGGGAATCTCTATGGCTACACCTTC.

This clonotype occurred a few times. The chain couples TRBV6-1 to TRBJ1-1; 8 positions agree with TRBD1. The CDR3 is 14 amino acids. From germline, CDR1 is MNHNS and CDR2 SASEGT. The V gene end was trimmed by 7 bases and the J gene end by 4 bases; junction bases not matched to a gene: 8. Here the CDR3 reads CASKSGQGITEAFF. Here the CDR3 DNA reads TGTGCCAGCAAGTCCGGACAGGGAATCACTGAAGCTTTCTTT.

This clonotype showed up just a few times. The V call is TRBV7-9, the J call TRBJ1-2, with TRBD1 matching 7 bases. Looked up from germline, CDR1 is SEHNR and CDR2 is FQNEAQ (reference sequence). This CDR3 has 15 amino acids. V gave up 1 base and J gave up 1 base; unmatched junction bases: 3. Here the CDR3 reads CASSLVTGLNYGYTF. The DNA for the CDR3 is TGTGCCAGCAGCTTAGTGACAGGGCTTAACTATGGCTACACCTTC.

This clonotype has only a few counts. The chain uses TRBV20-1 and TRBJ1-2, with no clear D. Trimming removed 3 bases at V and 4 bases at J, with 15 bases between. The CDR3 has 14 amino acids. CDR1 is DFQATT, CDR2 SNEGSKA, per germline (reference sequence). The CDR3 DNA sequence: TGCAGTGCTAGTTGGGGTCCACTCACCTATGGCTACACCTTC. The encoded protein is CSASWGPLTYGYTF.

The chain uses TRBV6-5 and TRBJ1-2; tentatively, D is TRBD1 (5 bases). Trimming took 6 bases from V and 9 from J, leaving 17 bases between them. This CDR3 has 13 amino acids. Germline CDR1 and CDR2: MNHEY and SVGAGI. Written as DNA, the CDR3 is TGTGCCAGCAGGTACAGGCGAGACTCGAGCTACACCTTC. Translation gives CASRYRRDSSYTF.

This clonotype showed up just once. The V call is TRBV2, the J call TRBJ1-1; tentatively, D is TRBD1 (5 bases). This CDR3 is 14 amino acids long. In germline, CDR1 is SNHLY, CDR2 FYNNEI. Between the trimmed V and J ends, which lost 7 bases and 0 bases, there was a span of 12 bases. The CDR3 DNA sequence: TGTGCCAGCACGGGCGGGGCCCTGAACACTGAAGCTTTCTTT. As protein: CASTGGALNTEAFF.

CDR3 DNA: TGTGCCAGCAGCTTGGACAGGGGAAACACCATATATTTT. It is translated as CASSLDRGNTIYF. This chain joins TRBV7-8 and TRBJ1-3, with TRBD1 matching over 7 bases. Germline-derived CDR1 and CDR2 are SGHVS and FQNEAQ. The V segment lost 3 bases and the J segment 4 bases; nucleotides outside the gene matches: 0. This CDR3 comprises 13 residues.

The chain joins TRBV28 to TRBJ1-2; 7 positions agree with TRBD1. Per germline, CDR1 MDHEN and CDR2 SYDVKM. The CDR3 has 15 amino acids. With V trimmed by 3 bases and J by 0 bases, 4 bases remained unmatched. The CDR3 DNA follows: TGTGCCAGCAGTTTGAGGGGGCCAGCTAACTATGGCTACACCTTC. Its translation: CASSLRGPANYGYTF.

This clonotype appeared once. The chain couples TRBV28 to TRBJ2-7; D is unclear. Germline loops: CDR1 MDHEN, CDR2 SYDVKM. Trimming cost V 6 bases and J 7 bases, with 25 bases left between them. The CDR3 has 16 residues. The CDR3, as DNA: TGTGCCAGCAGCCCTACTGCGCGAAAAGTGAATAGGGAGCAGTACTTC. Protein sequence: CASSPTARKVNREQYF.

The V and J genes are TRBV28 and TRBJ2-3, with TRBD1 identical over 7 bases. This CDR3 spans 13 amino acids. Trimming removed 6 bases from V and 3 bases from J; junction bases left unmatched: 3. Germline V CDR1 and CDR2: MDHEN, SYDVKM. The CDR3 bases are TGTGCCAGCAGGTTGACAGGGACAGATACGCAGTATTTT. Translating it yields CASRLTGTDTQYF.

This clonotype was seen more than once but under ten times. The chain couples TRBV7-9 to TRBJ1-5; D possibly corresponds to TRBD1 (5 bases). V was trimmed by 1 base and J by 2 bases, leaving 15 bases between them. The CDR3 length is 17 residues. Germline V gives CDR1 SEHNR, CDR2 FQNEAQ (reference sequence). The CDR3 sequence: CASSLGVGDEGNQPQHF. For the CDR3, the DNA is TGTGCCAGCAGCTTAGGGGTAGGGGACGAGGGCAATCAGCCCCAGCATTTT.

This rearrangement joins TRBV7-2 to TRBJ2-3, with 8 bases matching TRBD1. With V trimmed by 3 bases and J by 2 bases, 7 bases remained unmatched. The CDR3 sequence is 16 residues long. Germline-derived CDR1 and CDR2 are SGHTA and FQGNSA. In DNA, the CDR3 is TGTGCCAGCAGCTTGGGCCGGACAGGGTTCACAGATACGCAGTATTTT. Its translation is CASSLGRTGFTDTQYF.

This clonotype was seen more than once but under ten times. This chain uses TRBV2 with TRBJ1-2; D unresolved. With 7 bases removed from V and 4 bases from J, the gap between germline ends came to 7 bases. Germline assignment: CDR1 SNHLY and CDR2 FYNNEI. The CDR3 spans 11 residues. The CDR3 region is CASTRSYGYTF. In nucleotides, the CDR3 is TGTGCCAGCACGCGGTCCTATGGCTACACCTTC.

The chain has TRBV6-1 and TRBJ1-1, with no clear D. Trimming stripped 6 bases from V and 5 bases from J, with 13 bases between. Germline V gene sequence: CDR1 MNHNS, CDR2 SASEGT. The CDR3 is 13 residues long. In nucleotides, the CDR3 is TGTGCCAGCAGCCGCGGGTCGGGGACTGAAGCTTTCTTT. It is translated as CASSRGSGTEAFF.

The chain joins TRBV6-1 to TRBJ2-3; perhaps TRBD1 as D (6 bases). Germline V gene data show CDR1 as MNHNS and CDR2 as SASEGT. There are 15 residues in the CDR3. V shed 4 bases and J shed 4 bases, with 15 bases lying between them. The CDR3 region is CASSADRLTADTQYF. The CDR3 nucleotides read TGTGCCAGCAGTGCGGACAGACTTACCGCAGATACGCAGTATTTT.

J is TRBJ1-1 and V is TRBV19; D not certain. The CDR3 is made up of 15 amino acids. CDR1 is LNHDA and CDR2 is SQIVND in the germline V gene (reference sequence). The V gene lost 9 bases and the J gene lost 1 base, with 18 bases spanning the gap. The CDR3 region has the DNA TGTGCCAGCTTCAGACAAACCCCGAAGAACACTGAAGCTTTCTTT. This codes for CASFRQTPKNTEAFF.

This chain links TRBV6-2 or TRBV6-3 with TRBJ2-1; D unclear. The V gene's germline CDR1 is MNHEY and CDR2 SVGEGT. Trimming removed 6 bases at V and 0 bases at J, with 12 bases between. This CDR3 is 15 amino acids long. The CDR3 nucleotides are TGTGCCAGCAGCCCCCGGCGGAGCTCCTACAATGAGCAGTTCTTC. Translated, it gives CASSPRRSSYNEQFF.

The chain couples TRBV7-2 to TRBJ2-7, with D uncertain. The CDR3 extends over 13 amino acids. The germline CDR1 and CDR2 sequences are SGHTA and FQGNSA. The germline V and J ends were trimmed by 0 bases and 2 bases, with 5 bases remaining between them. CDR3: CASSLAEAYEQYF. CDR3 DNA: TGTGCCAGCAGCTTAGCCGAAGCCTACGAGCAGTACTTC.